This passage covers 24 T cell receptor beta chains from one sample sequenced in a study of beta chain features in type 1 diabetes. Study outcomes and limitations: Moderately but significantly shorter TCRB CDR3s were found in Type 1 diabetes patients in all four CD4+ subsets.

These TCRs' antigens remain unknown. Expressed TCRB transcripts were sequenced, since all the RNA that had been isolated was reverse transcribed. TCRdb's copy holds only in-frame clones and misses some; the assay was immunoSEQ multiplex PCR. The top ten clones hold 0.08% to 0.095% of a sample with a few hundred thousand clones, roughly 16% of them seen once. The sequencing input was naive CD4+ T cells from blood. Receptors were obtained from a man aged 25-45 years with type 1 diabetes.

This rearrangement joins TRBV29-1 to TRBJ2-5; 11 bases map to TRBD2. The ends lost 7 bases at V and 3 bases at J; junction bases unmatched: 4. The CDR3 spans 13 residues. CDR1 SQVTM and CDR2 ANQGSEA come from the germline V gene. CDR3 DNA: TGCAGCGGCCTGACTAGCGGGGAAGAGACCCAGTACTTC. This translates into CSGLTSGEETQYF.

This clone occurred a few times. This sample includes further DNA sequences coding for the same CDR3. The chain joins TRBV9 to TRBJ2-3; TRBD2 matches 12 bases. Looked up from germline, CDR1 is SGDLS and CDR2 is YYNGEE. J gave up 1 base and V 0 bases, and 3 bases lay outside the gene matches. This CDR3 has 17 residues. This CDR3 reads CASSVEPSGRGTDTQYF. CDR3 nucleotides: TGTGCCAGCAGCGTAGAGCCTAGCGGGAGGGGCACAGATACGCAGTATTTT.

This clone was counted between two and nine times. Here the CDR3 DNA reads TGTGCCATCAGTGGTTCAAGCGAGCTGTTTTTT. This translates into CAISGSSELFF. V is TRBV10-3 and J is TRBJ2-2, with D unclear. The ends were cut back, 4 bases at V and 11 bases at J, with 8 bases in the middle. Germline-derived CDR1 and CDR2 are ENHRY and SYGVKD. CDR3 length: 11 amino acids.

V is TRBV7-9 and J is TRBJ2-4; TRBD2 agrees at 9 bases. Trimming took 0 bases from V and 1 from J; bases not matched to a gene: 7. This CDR3 spans 18 amino acids. Germline CDR1 is SEHNR and CDR2 is FQNEAQ (reference sequence). The CDR3 loop is CASSLARGRAQAKNIQYF. The CDR3 DNA reads as TGTGCCAGCAGCTTAGCGCGCGGGAGGGCCCAGGCCAAAAACATTCAGTACTTC.

This clone has more than one count but fewer than ten. The gene calls are TRBV7-2 and TRBJ2-5; 12 nucleotides line up with TRBD2. CDR1 and CDR2 (germline): SGHTA, FQGNSA. This CDR3 has 16 amino acids. V gave up 5 bases and J gave up 2 bases; unmatched junction bases: 6. The CDR3 coding sequence is TGTGCCAGCAGCCCAACTAGCGGGAGGTGGCAAGAGACCCAGTACTTC. Protein: CASSPTSGRWQETQYF. The variable domain in full, with the rest retrieved from reference TRBV7-2 and TRBJ2-5, is GAGVSQSPSNKVTEKGKDVELRCDPISGHTALYWYRQSLGQGLEFLIYFQGNSAPDKSGLPSDRFSAERTGGSVSTLTIQRTQQEDSAVYLCASSPTSGRWQETQYFGPGTRLLVL.

The chain employs TRBV29-1 and TRBJ2-4, with D possibly being TRBD2 (5 bases). The ends were cut back, 4 bases at V and 7 bases at J, with 23 bases in the middle. Germline V gene data show CDR1 as SQVTM and CDR2 as ANQGSEA. The CDR3 extends over 16 amino acids. CDR3 in DNA: TGCAGCGTTGCCGGCGGGTCGAACTTTATGATGAACATTCAGTACTTC. Its protein is CSVAGGSNFMMNIQYF. The whole variable domain, filled in from reference TRBV29-1 and TRBJ2-4, reads SAVISQKPSRDICQRGTSLTIQCQVDSQVTMMFWYRQQPGQSLTLIATANQGSEATYESGFVIDKFPISRPNLTFSTLTVSNMSPEDSSIYLCSVAGGSNFMMNIQYFGAGTRLSVL.

The chain employs TRBV19 and TRBJ2-7; TRBD1 matches at 7 bases. The trim removed 5 bases at V and 3 bases at J, leaving 10 bases unmatched. This CDR3 region has 15 residues. Germline CDR1 is LNHDA and CDR2 is SQIVND (reference sequence). CDR3 in DNA: TGTGCCAGTAGTGCGCGCCAAGGGGGCCTCTACGAGCAGTACTTC. The encoded protein is CASSARQGGLYEQYF.

This clone has a handful of counts. CDR3 bases: TGTGCCAGCAGCTGGTGGGACGGGGAAGAGACCCAGTACTTC. It codes for CASSWWDGEETQYF. The chain combines TRBV5-4 with TRBJ2-5, with D perhaps matching TRBD1 or TRBD2 (5 bases each). CDR1 is SGHNT, CDR2 YYREEE, per germline (reference sequence). The CDR3 is made up of 14 amino acids. The V gene lost 3 bases and the J gene lost 3 bases, with 12 bases spanning the gap.

This clone turned up a few times. The chain joins TRBV7-2 to TRBJ1-1, with 7 bases matching TRBD1. The CDR3 totals 14 residues. J gave up 7 bases and V 1 base, and 6 bases lay outside the gene matches. The germline V gene has CDR1 SGHTA and CDR2 FQGNSA. CDR3 region: CASSLVQGVDEAFF. CDR3 DNA sequence: TGTGCCAGCAGCTTAGTCCAGGGGGTTGATGAAGCTTTCTTT. Full variable domain (missing parts from reference TRBV7-2 and TRBJ1-1): GAGVSQSPSNKVTEKGKDVELRCDPISGHTALYWYRQSLGQGLEFLIYFQGNSAPDKSGLPSDRFSAERTGGSVSTLTIQRTQQEDSAVYLCASSLVQGVDEAFFGQGTRLTVV.

This clone was found a few times. The gene calls are TRBV30 and TRBJ2-7; weak D call: TRBD1 (6 bases). The length of the CDR3 is 13 residues. The germline gives CDR1 GTSNPN, CDR2 SVGIG (reference sequence). The V end lost 2 bases, the J end lost 4 bases, and 12 bases lay between the germline ends. This CDR3 is CAWSPGQTYEQYF. CDR3 DNA sequence: TGTGCCTGGAGTCCCGGACAGACGTACGAGCAGTACTTC. The whole variable domain, filled in from reference TRBV30 and TRBJ2-7, reads SQTIHQWPATLVQPVGSPLSLECTVEGTSNPNLYWYRQAAGRGLQLLFYSVGIGQISSEVPQNLSASRPQDRQFILSSKKLLLSDSGFYLCAWSPGQTYEQYFGPGTRLTVT.

A few counts support this clone. The chain carries TRBV14 and TRBJ2-1; 7 nucleotides align to TRBD1. Germline V gene data show CDR1 as SGHDN and CDR2 as FVKESK. The junction had 6 bases not matched to a gene; V was cut back by 7 bases and J by 0 bases. The CDR3 has 15 amino acids. The CDR3 bases are TGTGCCAGCAAGGACAGGCTAGACTCCTACAATGAGCAGTTCTTC. Amino acids: CASKDRLDSYNEQFF.

This clone was observed a few times. The V and J genes are TRBV6-1 and TRBJ2-3; 8 bases align to TRBD1. Losses at the gene ends were 3 bases for V and 2 bases for J; bases not matched to a gene: 4. Germline CDR1 reads MNHNS; CDR2 reads SASEGT. This CDR3 region has 15 residues. Written as DNA, the CDR3 is TGTGCCAGCAGTGAGTGGCAGGGGGCCACAGATACGCAGTATTTT. It translates to CASSEWQGATDTQYF.

The gene calls are TRBV4-1 and TRBJ2-5, with 7 bases fitting TRBD2. Germline CDR1 and CDR2: MGHRA and YSYEKL. J gave up 5 bases and V 0 bases, and 15 bases lay outside the gene matches. This CDR3 has 18 residues. CDR3 sequence: CASSQDRRAAGVGETQYF. The CDR3 coding sequence is TGCGCCAGCAGCCAAGATCGGCGCGCGGCGGGAGTCGGTGAGACCCAGTACTTC.

This clone has more than one count but fewer than ten. CDR3: CSVVGDGYQNTEAFF. CDR3 coding DNA: TGCAGCGTTGTAGGGGACGGTTATCAGAACACTGAAGCTTTCTTT. The V and J genes are TRBV29-1 and TRBJ1-1, with a tentative D call TRBD1 (5 bases). The CDR3 consists of 15 residues. V was cut by 4 bases and J by 1 base, with 16 bases left in between. Germline CDR1 SQVTM, CDR2 ANQGSEA.

This clone has more than one count but fewer than ten. This sample also contains other DNA sequences that code for the same CDR3. The chain recombines TRBV7-9 with TRBJ1-1; tentative D call: TRBD1 (5 bases). The V gene lost 5 bases and the J gene lost 6 bases, with 13 bases spanning the gap. Germline V gene sequence: CDR1 SEHNR, CDR2 FQNEAQ (reference sequence). This CDR3 comprises 13 residues. The DNA for the CDR3 is TGTGCCAGCAGCCTTGGACAAGAGGCTGAAGCTTTCTTT. Encoded protein: CASSLGQEAEAFF.

In this sample, this clone turned up a few times. The chain recombines TRBV29-1 with TRBJ2-1, with 15 positions matching TRBD2. The V segment lost 6 bases and the J segment 9 bases; nucleotides outside the gene matches: 3. Germline values: CDR1 SQVTM, CDR2 ANQGSEA. The CDR3 contains 13 residues. This chain's CDR3 is CSVGTSGRIEQFF. CDR3 nucleotide sequence: TGCAGCGTCGGGACTAGCGGGAGGATTGAGCAGTTCTTC.

The sample holds a few counts of this clone. CDR3 nucleotide sequence: TGTGCCACCAGCAGATCAAGGGCTAGCGGGAGGGATGAGCAGTTCTTC. It specifies CATSRSRASGRDEQFF. V usage is TRBV15 and J usage is TRBJ2-1; 12 nucleotides match TRBD2. Per germline, CDR1 LNHNV and CDR2 YYDKDF (reference sequence). V gave up 2 bases and J gave up 8 bases; unmatched junction bases: 7. The CDR3 is 16 residues long.

This clone was seen only a few times. The chain carries TRBV29-1 and TRBJ1-2, with D hard to call. The V end lost 4 bases, the J end lost 6 bases, and 15 bases lay between the germline ends. This CDR3 is 13 amino acids long. Per germline, CDR1 SQVTM and CDR2 ANQGSEA. The CDR3 nucleotides read TGCAGCGTTGGAGGGAACCAACGCGATGGCTACACCTTC. Amino acid sequence: CSVGGNQRDGYTF.

The chain combines TRBV29-1 with TRBJ2-1, with D possibly matching TRBD2 (5 bases). Germline assignment: CDR1 SQVTM and CDR2 ANQGSEA. The CDR3 runs 11 residues. V was shortened by 6 bases and J by 9 bases, with 12 bases between the two germline ends. In DNA, the CDR3 is TGCAGCGTAACTTGGACTGGTGAGCAGTTCTTC. Amino acid sequence: CSVTWTGEQFF.

This chain links TRBV7-9 with TRBJ2-7; D possibly corresponds to TRBD2 (5 bases). Trimming took off 5 bases at V and 0 bases at J, with 11 bases between the two ends. CDR1 is SEHNR and CDR2 is FQNEAQ in the germline V gene (reference sequence). This CDR3 is 14 amino acids long. The CDR3 DNA reads TGTGCCAGCAGCAGCCAACGGGGCTCCTACGAGCAGTACTTC. Translation: CASSSQRGSYEQYF.

The chain links TRBV7-2 to TRBJ1-2; 7 nucleotides align to TRBD1. J gave up 4 bases and V 6 bases, and 11 bases lay outside the gene matches. This CDR3 comprises 15 residues. From germline, CDR1 is SGHTA and CDR2 FQGNSA. The CDR3 DNA sequence: TGTGCCAGCAGGTCCGGGACAGCTCTCTTCTATGGCTACACCTTC. Its protein is CASRSGTALFYGYTF.

The V gene is TRBV7-2, the J gene TRBJ2-2; 10 nucleotides match TRBD1. Germline loops: CDR1 SGHTA, CDR2 FQGNSA. The ends lost 0 bases at V and 3 bases at J; junction bases unmatched: 1. This CDR3 region has 16 residues. The CDR3 DNA reads TGTGCCAGCAGCTTAGCCGGGACAGGGGACACCGGGGAGCTGTTTTTT. Translated, it gives CASSLAGTGDTGELFF. The full variable domain, its missing parts supplied by reference TRBV7-2 and TRBJ2-2, is GAGVSQSPSNKVTEKGKDVELRCDPISGHTALYWYRQSLGQGLEFLIYFQGNSAPDKSGLPSDRFSAERTGGSVSTLTIQRTQQEDSAVYLCASSLAGTGDTGELFFGEGSRLTVL.

This clone occurred a few times. The gene calls are TRBV29-1 and TRBJ2-6; no reliable D call. Trimming took off 4 bases at V and 4 bases at J, with 11 bases between the two ends. The CDR3 length is 14 residues. Germline values: CDR1 SQVTM, CDR2 ANQGSEA. The CDR3 region has the DNA TGCAGCGTTGTAAAGGATCGGGGGGCCAACGTCCTGACTTTC. This gives the protein CSVVKDRGANVLTF.

The V call is TRBV7-9, the J call TRBJ1-3, with 7 nucleotides matching TRBD1. CDR1 is SEHNR, CDR2 FQNEAQ, per germline (reference sequence). The J segment lost 7 bases and the V segment lost 5 bases, leaving 5 bases of the junction unmatched. The CDR3 contains 13 residues. CDR3 sequence reads: CASSEDRKNTIYF. Here the CDR3 DNA reads TGTGCCAGCAGCGAGGACAGGAAGAACACCATATATTTT.